This T cell receptor (beta chain) was documented in a study of CD8 T cells in ankylosing spondylitis. Regarding the study as a whole: Ankylosing spondylitis blood appeared to carry a characteristic TCR beta motif of several highly homologous variants. The authors reported significant enrichment of disease-linked clones in matched ankylosing spondylitis synovial fluid. Earlier reports found some motif variants in synovial fluid and blood in reactive arthritis.

The TCR beta libraries were generated through quantitative 5'-RACE incorporating molecular barcodes. MiXCR, applied by TCRdb to the 5' RACE reads, yields one record per CDR3 protein. The sample lists fewer than 250,000 distinct CDR3 sequences, around 16% seen once, with more than 40% in the top ten. Germline V gives CDR1 SQVTM, CDR2 ANQGSEA. V lost 6 bases and J 2 bases, leaving 8 bases between the germline ends. There are 11 residues in the CDR3. This clonotype was counted between two and nine times. Its target is unknown. Sequencing was done on a sample of blood, either unsorted or a sorted T cell fraction (not recorded which). This rearrangement joins TRBV29-1 to TRBJ2-7; D ambiguous. This TCR was sampled from a male donor with ankylosing spondylitis. CDR3 nucleotide sequence: TGCAGCGTCACGGATACCTACGAGCAGTACTTC. It yields the protein CSVTDTYEQYF.